This passage covers 3 T cell receptor beta chains from one sample sequenced in a study of blood T cell repertoires in COVID-19. The table came from immunoSEQ multiplex PCR; TCRdb's copy has only in-frame clones and leaves some out. The table includes 200,000 to 300,000 clones, 70% to 90% detected once. Sequenced: peripheral blood. The origin of the receptors is a man aged 30 to 45 with active or convalescent COVID-19.

This clone was seen a handful of times. J is TRBJ1-2 and V is TRBV7-2; 8 nucleotides line up with TRBD1. Germline lookup yields CDR1 SGHTA and CDR2 FQGNSA. There are 13 residues in the CDR3. With V trimmed by 5 bases and J by 6 bases, 5 bases remained unmatched. Here the CDR3 reads CASSNGDRNGYTF. In DNA, the CDR3 is TGTGCCAGCAGCAATGGGGACAGGAATGGCTACACCTTC.

V gene TRBV2 combines with J gene TRBJ2-4, with 14 bases identical to TRBD2. Germline CDR1 is SNHLY and CDR2 is FYNNEI. J gave up 0 bases and V 5 bases, and 6 bases lay outside the gene matches. This CDR3 spans 18 amino acids. The CDR3 protein is CASSRLAGGLLAKNIQYF. In nucleotides, the CDR3 is TGTGCCAGCAGTAGACTAGCGGGGGGGTTATTAGCCAAAAACATTCAGTACTTC.

This clone was seen only a few times. This chain connects TRBV6-5 to TRBJ2-1, with D uncertain. Germline CDR1 reads MNHEY; CDR2 reads SVGAGI. Between the trimmed V and J ends, which lost 4 bases and 8 bases, there was a span of 9 bases. This CDR3 contains 12 residues. The CDR3 spells CASSSSLDEQFF. CDR3 sequence (DNA): TGTGCCAGCAGTTCTAGTCTCGATGAGCAGTTCTTC.